This T cell receptor (beta chain) was identified during a study of monozygotic twins with cystic fibrosis. General observations from the study: V usage most resembled the co-twin in 13 of 16 pairs. Median Simpson clonality of about 0.01 suggested naive T cells predominated.

The data were produced by immunoSEQ multiplex PCR, yet TCRdb's version contains in-frame clones alone and is incomplete. The sample contains nearly 25,000 clones, 91% of which appear only once. For this clone: As yet, its antigen is unknown.

The J segment lost 6 bases and the V segment lost 8 bases, leaving 5 bases of the junction unmatched. The CDR3 contains 13 residues. In germline, CDR1 is SGHTA, CDR2 FQGNSA. The rearrangement joins TRBV7-2 to TRBJ2-2; 8 bases line up with TRBD1. This TCR was sampled from a girl aged 2 to 9 with cystic fibrosis. Source material: blood. The CDR3 region has the DNA TGTGCCAGCTCCGACAGGGGACCCGGGGAGCTGTTTTTT. Its protein product is CASSDRGPGELFF.